This section outlines one TCR beta chain sequence together with its context. Its specificity is not known. Time point here: week 5, during vaccination. Doses of 300 ug of mutant IDH1 20-mer peptide were given with topical imiquimod. This specimen belongs to a study of a mutant IDH1 vaccine in newly diagnosed glioma. About the research overall: The patients were given eight vaccinations, one each in weeks 1, 3, 5, 7, 11, 15, 19 and 23. Of treated patients, approximately 62% were men and about 38% women, averaging about 40 years.

Assay used: immunoSEQ multiplex PCR; TCRdb lists only in-frame clones, some missing. The sample yields about 51,000 clones, roughly 78% seen once. Study results and caveats: No link was apparently found between pseudoprogression and changes in top peripheral T cell clonotypes.

Source: PBMCs, taken from a glioma patient whose treatment included an IDH1 peptide vaccine. The TCR originated in a man between 50 and 59 years old with glioma.

DNA for the CDR3: TGTGCCATCAGTGAAGGGTTCACCTACAATGAGCAGTTCTTC. Its translation is CAISEGFTYNEQFF. The chain carries TRBV10-3 and TRBJ2-1; D not certain. CDR1 is ENHRY, CDR2 SYGVKD, per germline. V was clipped by 3 bases and J by 2 bases, with 8 bases between them. This CDR3 is built from 14 residues.